Each of the 22 T cell receptor beta chains below was sequenced from the same sample in a study of cytomegalovirus exposure and HLA in healthy donors listed by TCRdb under 2017. The protocol used for the library was the immunoSEQ multiplex PCR assay. For the multiplex PCR, a mixture combining 60 forward primers for TCR Vbeta segments and 13 reverse primers for TCR Jbeta segments was used. This immuneACCESS table, as held by TCRdb, lists in-frame sequences with V and J called but not all clones. Of the missing ones, under half trace to an unresolved V gene in checked studies; the others have no known cause. Recorded for this sample are tens of thousands of clones; around 78% of them occurred a single time. The ten largest clones take up 0.5% to 0.65% of the sample. Sequencing used PBMCs. All receptors derive from a man aged 25-45 years in good health and CMV-seronegative.

This chain joins TRBV27 and TRBJ2-2; D not resolved. CDR3 length: 12 amino acids. The V and J ends lost 5 bases and 3 bases respectively, with 4 bases between them. Germline CDR1 MNHEY, CDR2 SMNVEV (reference sequence). The CDR3 DNA reads as TGTGCCAGCAGTCCCTACACCGGGGAGCTGTTTTTT. It translates to CASSPYTGELFF.

This clone has more than one count but fewer than ten. The chain uses TRBV6-5 and TRBJ2-3, with 7 bases identical to TRBD1. The V segment lost 10 bases and the J segment 3 bases; nucleotides outside the gene matches: 10. Germline assignment: CDR1 MNHEY and CDR2 SVGAGI. CDR3 length: 14 residues. The CDR3 DNA reads as TGTGCCACACACAGGGGTCCTCAGACAGATACGCAGTATTTT. This sequence encodes CATHRGPQTDTQYF.

The chain has TRBV5-5 and TRBJ2-1; 10 bases agree with TRBD1. The V segment lost 3 bases and the J segment 7 bases; nucleotides outside the gene matches: 1. CDR3 length equals 13 residues. Per the germline V gene, CDR1 is SGHKS and CDR2 is YYEKEE (reference sequence). The CDR3 here is CASSWGQGNEQFF. The DNA of the CDR3 is TGTGCCAGCAGCTGGGGACAGGGGAATGAGCAGTTCTTC.

The chain is built from TRBV5-6 and TRBJ1-1, with no clear D. Trimming left V 0 bases short and J 11 bases short, with 17 bases between. The CDR3 length is 14 residues. Germline CDR1 and CDR2: SGHDT and YYEEEE. The CDR3 DNA follows: TGTGCCAGCAGCTTGGGGTCTGGGTTGGTGCGGGCTTTCTTT. Protein product: CASSLGSGLVRAFF. The whole variable domain, filled in from reference TRBV5-6 and TRBJ1-1, reads DAGVTQSPTHLIKTRGQQVTLRCSPKSGHDTVSWYQQALGQGPQFIFQYYEEEERQRGNFPDRFSGHQFPNYSSELNVNALLLGDSALYLCASSLGSGLVRAFFGQGTRLTVV.

This clone came up a few times. V usage is TRBV9 and J usage is TRBJ1-1; 8 bases are shared with TRBD1. The length of the CDR3 is 16 residues. Germline-derived CDR1 and CDR2 are SGDLS and YYNGEE. The trim removed 0 bases at V and 0 bases at J, leaving 4 bases unmatched. Here the CDR3 DNA reads TGTGCCAGCAGCGTAGATCTGACAGGGGTGAACACTGAAGCTTTCTTT. Amino acids: CASSVDLTGVNTEAFF. The full variable domain, completed using reference TRBV9 and TRBJ1-1, is DSGVTQTPKHLITATGQRVTLRCSPRSGDLSVYWYQQSLDQGLQFLIQYYNGEERAKGNILERFSAQQFPDLHSELNLSSLELGDSALYFCASSVDLTGVNTEAFFGQGTRLTVV.

The chain joins TRBV11-2 to TRBJ1-5, with unresolved D. V was pared by 1 base and J by 4 bases, with 11 bases between. Germline V gene lookup returns CDR1 SGHAT and CDR2 FQNNGV. The CDR3 has 15 amino acids. CDR3 in amino acids: CASSLGSALNQPQHF. CDR3 nucleotide sequence: TGTGCCAGCAGCTTAGGGAGTGCTTTAAATCAGCCCCAGCATTTT.

CDR3 sequence reads: CASSLIGQGRYEQYV. CDR3 in DNA: TGTGCCAGCAGCTTAATAGGACAGGGCAGATACGAGCAGTACGTC. The chain has TRBV5-6 and TRBJ2-7, with 8 bases lining up with TRBD1. V lost 2 bases and J lost 4; bases outside the gene matches: 8. Germline CDR1 and CDR2: SGHDT and YYEEEE. The CDR3 has 15 residues.

This chain links TRBV29-1 with TRBJ2-7; D may be TRBD1 (6 bases). V shed 6 bases and J shed 7 bases, with 16 bases lying between them. The CDR3 has 12 residues. The germline gives CDR1 SQVTM, CDR2 ANQGSEA. In DNA form, the CDR3 reads TGCAGCGTGGCGGCAGGGGCCAGGGAGCAGTACTTC. Protein product: CSVAAGAREQYF.

The chain joins TRBV7-2 to TRBJ2-7; 8 nucleotides agree with TRBD1. This CDR3 has 14 residues. Germline V lookup: CDR1 SGHTA, CDR2 FQGNSA. With 3 bases clipped from V and 3 bases from J, the junction kept 4 bases outside the gene matches. CDR3 amino acids: CASSLGQVIYEQYF. The CDR3 bases are TGTGCCAGCAGCTTGGGACAGGTGATCTACGAGCAGTACTTC.

V and J are TRBV29-1 and TRBJ1-1; D perhaps matches TRBD1 (6 bases). This CDR3 comprises 13 residues. Germline V gene lookup returns CDR1 SQVTM and CDR2 ANQGSEA. Trimming removed 7 bases at V and 0 bases at J, with 12 bases between. The CDR3 DNA sequence: TGCAGCGCTGAGACAGGTTTGAACACTGAAGCTTTCTTT. Residues: CSAETGLNTEAFF.

J is TRBJ2-3 and V is TRBV10-3; maybe TRBD2 (7 bases). The ends were cut back, 6 bases at V and 5 bases at J, with 9 bases in the middle. Germline V CDR1 and CDR2: ENHRY, SYGVKD. The CDR3 has 12 amino acids. The CDR3 region is CAIRGGVDTQYF. CDR3 nucleotide sequence: TGTGCCATCAGAGGGGGGGTAGATACGCAGTATTTT.

V and J are TRBV7-3 and TRBJ1-1; the match to TRBD1 covers 9 bases. The V gene end was trimmed by 4 bases and the J gene end by 0 bases; junction bases not matched to a gene: 3. The V gene's germline CDR1 is SGHTA and CDR2 FQGTGA. The CDR3 length is 15 residues. The DNA for the CDR3 is TGTGCCAGCAGCTCGACAGGGGGAGTGAACACTGAAGCTTTCTTT. It translates to CASSSTGGVNTEAFF.

The chain recombines TRBV7-8 with TRBJ1-6, with TRBD1 as a possible D gene (6 bases). Germline V gene data show CDR1 as SGHVS and CDR2 as FQNEAQ. V was trimmed by 5 bases and J by 6 bases, leaving 14 bases between them. The CDR3 spans 15 residues. CDR3 sequence reads: CASSPPGGANSPLHF. CDR3 DNA sequence: TGTGCCAGCAGCCCTCCGGGGGGGGCTAATTCACCCCTCCACTTT.

The chain recombines TRBV2 with TRBJ1-6; no definite D call. Per the germline V gene, CDR1 is SNHLY and CDR2 is FYNNEI. V lost 6 bases and J lost 8, with 11 bases in between. The CDR3 loop spans 13 amino acids. The CDR3 loop is CASRMRADSPLHF. The CDR3 nucleotides are TGTGCCAGCAGGATGAGGGCCGATTCACCCCTCCACTTT.

The rearrangement links TRBV6-1 to TRBJ1-5; D not certain. Germline-derived CDR1 and CDR2 are MNHNS and SASEGT. Trimming left V 4 bases short and J 4 bases short, with 8 bases between. This CDR3 is built from 13 residues. The CDR3 loop is CASSGGKNQPQHF. DNA of the CDR3: TGTGCCAGCAGTGGAGGGAAGAATCAGCCCCAGCATTTT.

The CDR3, as DNA: TGTGCTAGTGGTTTGGCACCGGGGGGCTGGGGGGCGAGTGGCTACACCTTC. Residues: CASGLAPGGWGASGYTF. This chain uses TRBV12-5 with TRBJ1-2; TRBD1 might be the D (6 bases). The CDR3 is 17 amino acids. Germline lookup yields CDR1 LGHNT and CDR2 FRNRAP. V dropped 1 base and J dropped 7 bases, with 22 bases sitting between them. Supplemented by reference TRBV12-5 and TRBJ1-2, the full variable domain reads DARVTQTPRHKVTEMGQEVTMRCQPILGHNTVFWYRQTMMQGLELLAYFRNRAPLDDSGMPKDRFSAEMPDATLATLKIQPSEPRDSAVYFCASGLAPGGWGASGYTFGSGTRLTVV.

This rearrangement joins TRBV7-7 to TRBJ2-1; tentative D call: TRBD1 (6 bases). This CDR3 has 14 amino acids. Germline V gene sequence: CDR1 SSHAT, CDR2 FNYEAQ (reference sequence). Trimming took 1 base from V and 10 from J, leaving 14 bases between them. CDR3 amino acids: CASSLGGLTGEQFF. The CDR3 nucleotides are TGTGCCAGCAGCTTAGGGGGGCTAACCGGGGAGCAGTTCTTC. The full variable domain, in which reference TRBV7-7 and TRBJ2-1 provide the parts outside the CDR3, is GAGVSQSPRYKVTKRGQDVTLRCDPISSHATLYWYQQALGQGPEFLTYFNYEAQPDKSGLPSDRFSAERPEGSISTLTIQRTEQRDSAMYRCASSLGGLTGEQFFGPGTRLTVL.

The V gene is TRBV5-5, the J gene TRBJ2-7; no reliable D call. This CDR3 spans 15 amino acids. Trimming cost V 0 bases and J 6 bases, with 16 bases left between them. The germline CDR1 and CDR2 sequences are SGHKS and YYEKEE (reference sequence). In DNA, the CDR3 is TGTGCCAGCAGCTTGGCCCCGGGTGGATTCGGCGAGCAGTACTTC. This translates into CASSLAPGGFGEQYF.

This sequence joins TRBV19 and TRBJ1-2; TRBD1 matches 7 bases. Trimming cost V 5 bases and J 2 bases; bases outside gene matches: 5. Germline assignment: CDR1 LNHDA and CDR2 SQIVND (reference sequence). There are 14 residues in the CDR3. The CDR3 DNA is TGTGCCAGTAGTCCCCGACAGGGCAACTATGGCTACACCTTC. Its protein is CASSPRQGNYGYTF.

The rearrangement joins TRBV5-1 to TRBJ1-1, with D possibly being TRBD1 (5 bases). Germline V lookup: CDR1 SGHRS, CDR2 YFSETQ. The CDR3 sequence is 16 residues long. Trimming stripped 0 bases from V and 5 bases from J, with 17 bases between. This chain's CDR3 is CASSLAFFSGGTEAFF. Written as DNA, the CDR3 is TGCGCCAGCAGCTTGGCTTTCTTTAGCGGGGGAACTGAAGCTTTCTTT.

This chain joins TRBV10-3 and TRBJ1-2, with TRBD1 matching 8 bases. V shed 4 bases and J 0 bases; nucleotides not matched to a gene: 4. CDR1 is ENHRY and CDR2 is SYGVKD in the germline V gene. The CDR3 extends over 15 amino acids. The chain's CDR3 is CAISADRGSNYGYTF. In DNA, the CDR3 is TGTGCCATCAGTGCTGACAGGGGATCTAACTATGGCTACACCTTC.

This clone came up a few times. The rearrangement uses TRBV9 and TRBJ1-1; D is undetermined. CDR1 is SGDLS, CDR2 YYNGEE, per germline. The V gene lost 2 bases and the J gene lost 3 bases, with 8 bases spanning the gap. CDR3 length: 13 residues. The CDR3 DNA sequence: TGTGCCAGCAGCGTTTCCCCCTACACTGAAGCTTTCTTT. Amino acids: CASSVSPYTEAFF.